These T cell receptor beta chains were read from a single sample in a study of PD-L1 blockade in urothelial cancer. Libraries were prepared by immunoSEQ multiplex PCR; TCRdb keeps only in-frame clonotypes and omits some of them. The repertoire holds more than 30,000 clones, with about four fifths as singletons. Sequenced here: PBMCs, sampled around atezolizumab (anti-PD-L1) treatment. These receptors came from a man in his 60s with urothelial cancer. Each CDR3 is given with its conserved first and last residue. D genes are given only for firm matches. For some rows the clone size is stated as once, few or many, or as a class when expanded; others skip it.

TRBD1 | - | TRBJ2-2 | TRBV19 | CASRNRGRLGFANTGELFF | TGTGCCAGTAGAAACAGGGGGCGCTTAGGTTTCGCGAACACCGGGGAGCTGTTTTTT
TRBD2 | - | TRBJ2-7 | TRBV6-1 | CASRQEGGKEQYF | TGTGCCAGCAGGCAGGAGGGAGGGAAGGAGCAGTACTTC
TRBD1 | - | TRBJ1-1 | TRBV7-2 | CASSFQGAGTEAFF | TGTGCCAGCAGCTTTCAGGGGGCGGGCACTGAAGCTTTCTTT
- | - | TRBJ2-7 | TRBV28 | CASSLVQGLSYEQYF | TGTGCCAGCAGTTTAGTACAGGGCCTATCCTACGAGCAGTACTTC
- | - | TRBJ2-7 | TRBV28 | CASRRKSTGSYEQYF | TGTGCCAGCAGGCGGAAATCTACAGGGTCCTACGAGCAGTACTTC
TRBD2 | - | TRBJ2-1 | TRBV4-2 | CASSQFTLAAGSYNEQFF | TGTGCCAGCAGCCAATTCACACTAGCGGCCGGCTCCTACAATGAGCAGTTCTTC
TRBD2 | - | TRBJ2-2 | TRBV5-8 | CASSVGTSGRADTGELFF | TGTGCCAGCAGCGTTGGGACTAGCGGGAGGGCGGACACCGGGGAGCTGTTTTTT
- | - | TRBJ1-1 | TRBV11-2 | CASSLRPPGEGYTEAFF | TGTGCCAGCAGCTTAAGGCCCCCGGGGGAAGGCTACACTGAAGCTTTCTTT
- | - | TRBJ1-1 | TRBV28 | CASSSLGSMNTEAFF | TGTGCCAGCAGTTCATTGGGTAGCATGAACACTGAAGCTTTCTTT
- | - | TRBJ2-7 | TRBV5-5 | CASSLSSGPFAEQYF | TGTGCCAGCAGCCTATCCTCTGGGCCGTTTGCCGAGCAGTACTTC
- | - | TRBJ2-5 | TRBV5-1 | CASSLRRAEGQETQYF | TGCGCCAGCAGCTTGAGGAGGGCGGAGGGCCAAGAGACCCAGTACTTC
TRBD1 | - | TRBJ1-2 | TRBV28 | CASSPPPGQENYGYTF | TGTGCCAGCAGTCCCCCACCAGGACAGGAGAACTATGGCTACACCTTC
- | - | TRBJ2-1 | TRBV6-6 | CASSPSNEQFF | TGTGCCAGCAGTCCTTCCAATGAGCAGTTCTTC
TRBD2 | - | TRBJ2-7 | TRBV28 | CASRGGSNEQYF | TGTGCCAGCAGGGGGGGGTCTAACGAGCAGTACTTC
TRBD1 | - | TRBJ1-6 | TRBV28 | CASRAGTGFGGYNSPLHF | TGTGCCAGCAGGGCCGGGACAGGATTCGGGGGCTATAATTCACCCCTCCACTTT
TRBD1 | once | TRBJ2-7 | TRBV5-4 | CASSPGQGLYEQYF | TGTGCCAGCAGCCCTGGACAGGGACTTTACGAGCAGTACTTC
- | - | TRBJ2-3 | TRBV27 | CASSFNQDTQYF | TGTGCCAGCAGTTTCAATCAAGATACGCAGTATTTT
- | - | TRBJ2-3 | TRBV2 | CASSELDTQYF | TGTGCCAGCAGTGAACTAGATACGCAGTATTTT
- | - | TRBJ2-3 | TRBV6-5 | CASSYGQADTQYF | TGTGCCAGCAGTTACGGTCAGGCAGATACGCAGTATTTT
TRBD2 | few | TRBJ2-2 | TRBV7-8 | CASSLRTSDTGELFF | TGTGCCAGCAGCTTACGGACTAGCGACACCGGGGAGCTGTTTTTT
TRBD1 | - | TRBJ2-7 | TRBV27 | CASGDRENYEQYF | TGTGCCAGCGGGGACAGGGAAAACTACGAGCAGTACTTC
TRBD1 | - | TRBJ1-2 | TRBV10-3 | CAITRTGYGYTF | TGTGCCATCACCCGGACAGGGTACGGCTACACCTTC
- | - | TRBJ2-2 | TRBV27 | CASSPTGNTGELFF | TGTGCCAGCAGTCCGACAGGGAACACCGGGGAGCTGTTTTTT
TRBD2 | - | TRBJ2-7 | TRBV5-1 | CASSLRTSGGSVYEQYF | TGCGCCAGCAGCTTGCGGACTAGCGGGGGGTCCGTCTACGAGCAGTACTTC
TRBD1 | - | TRBJ2-3 | TRBV7-2 | CASSPGQGAANRNTQYF | TGTGCCAGCAGCCCTGGACAGGGGGCAGCAAATCGAAATACGCAGTATTTT
- | - | TRBJ1-1 | TRBV28 | CASTQSGTLAAFF | TGTGCCAGCACCCAATCTGGGACACTGGCGGCTTTCTTT
TRBD1 | - | TRBJ2-7 | TRBV10-2 | CASSESGGAQEQYF | TGCGCCAGCAGTGAGTCAGGGGGCGCTCAAGAGCAGTACTTC
TRBD1 | - | TRBJ2-6 | TRBV27 | CASSSPQGVSSGANVLTF | TGTGCCAGCAGTTCCCCACAGGGGGTCTCCTCTGGGGCCAACGTCCTGACTTTC
- | once | TRBJ1-3 | TRBV10-2 | CASSDGTAGNTIYF | TGCGCCAGCAGTGACGGGACTGCCGGAAACACCATATATTTT
TRBD1 | once | TRBJ2-7 | TRBV30 | CAWSPGTGFEQYF | TGTGCCTGGAGTCCCGGGACAGGGTTCGAGCAGTACTTC
- | - | TRBJ2-7 | TRBV5-1 | CASSLDAGLNYEQYF | TGCGCCAGCAGCTTAGACGCGGGACTCAACTACGAGCAGTACTTC
- | - | TRBJ1-2 | TRBV5-1 | CASSLGQPVIYGYTF | TGCGCCAGCAGCTTGGGACAGCCCGTGATCTATGGCTACACCTTC
TRBD1 | - | TRBJ2-6 | TRBV10-1 | CASSPQGKAGANVLTF | TGCGCCAGCAGCCCACAGGGGAAAGCTGGGGCCAACGTCCTGACTTTC
TRBD1 | - | TRBJ1-2 | TRBV27 | CASSAGQGIGGYTF | TGTGCCAGCAGTGCCGGACAGGGGATCGGTGGCTACACCTTC
TRBD2 | - | TRBJ2-3 | TRBV11-2 | CASSLAGADTQYF | TGTGCCAGCAGTCTAGCGGGGGCAGATACGCAGTATTTT
TRBD1 | - | TRBJ1-2 | TRBV5-1 | CASSSGQDDYGYTF | TGCGCCAGCAGCTCCGGACAGGATGACTATGGCTACACCTTC
- | - | TRBJ1-1 | TRBV6-1 | CASPGSGRGTEAFF | TGTGCCTCTCCCGGGTCAGGTAGGGGCACTGAAGCTTTCTTT
- | - | TRBJ1-1 | TRBV28 | CASSLFKDSEAFF | TGTGCCAGCAGTTTATTTAAGGACAGTGAAGCTTTCTTT
- | - | TRBJ2-3 | TRBV2 | CASTPDGDTQYF | TGTGCCAGCACCCCCGACGGGGATACGCAGTATTTT
TRBD1 | once | TRBJ2-5 | TRBV5-6 | CASSPQGQGEETQYF | TGTGCCAGCAGCCCCCAGGGACAGGGTGAAGAGACCCAGTACTTC
- | few | TRBJ2-7 | TRBV10-3 | CAISEEGTPSYEQYF | TGTGCCATCAGTGAAGAGGGGACTCCGTCCTACGAGCAGTACTTC
- | - | TRBJ1-1 | TRBV7-2 | CASSLARGSTEAFF | TGTGCCAGCAGCTTAGCCCGGGGGTCCACTGAAGCTTTCTTT
TRBD1 | - | TRBJ2-2 | TRBV5-8 | CASSLEQGFTGELFF | TGTGCCAGCAGCTTAGAACAGGGGTTCACCGGGGAGCTGTTTTTT
- | - | TRBJ1-3 | TRBV19 | CASGTPGNTIYF | TGTGCCAGTGGGACACCCGGAAACACCATATATTTT
TRBD2 | - | TRBJ2-1 | TRBV6-5 | CASRRGLAGGDEQFF | TGTGCCAGCAGACGGGGACTAGCGGGAGGGGATGAGCAGTTCTTC
TRBD1 | - | TRBJ1-4 | TRBV6-5 | CASSPRGQPNEKLFF | TGTGCCAGCAGTCCTAGGGGACAGCCTAATGAAAAACTGTTTTTT
- | - | TRBJ2-5 | TRBV4-3 | CASSQDQAREPRETQYF | TGCGCCAGCAGCCAAGATCAGGCACGGGAGCCTCGGGAGACCCAGTACTTC
- | - | TRBJ1-1 | TRBV30 | CAWSDSQGIRTEAFF | TGTGCCTGGAGTGATTCACAGGGAATACGCACTGAAGCTTTCTTT
TRBD2 | few | TRBJ2-1 | TRBV11-2 | CASSSRLLAGALYEQFF | TGTGCCAGCAGCTCAAGGCTACTAGCGGGAGCCCTCTATGAGCAGTTCTTC